A single sample is the source of the 18 T cell receptor beta chains below, sequenced in a study of cytomegalovirus exposure and HLA in healthy donors. PCR used 60 Vbeta primers and 13 Jbeta primers. The assay was immunoSEQ multiplex PCR, and TCRdb's table has in-frame clones only and misses some. Its table lists about 160,000 clones. The sample comprised PBMCs. The receptors were gathered from a woman in her sixties in good health and CMV-seronegative.

The V call is TRBV4-2, the J call TRBJ1-2, with TRBD1 as a possible D gene (6 bases). The CDR3 extends over 16 amino acids. Germline V CDR1 and CDR2: LGHNA, YNFKEQ. The V gene lost 0 bases and the J gene lost 1 base, with 12 bases spanning the gap. The chain's CDR3 is CASSQDRSGHNYGYTF. CDR3 bases: TGTGCCAGCAGCCAAGATCGGTCGGGACATAACTATGGCTACACCTTC.

Written as DNA, the CDR3 is TGCAGCGTCGACGCCAGGACTAGCGGAACCTACGAGCAGTACTTC. This translates into CSVDARTSGTYEQYF. The rearrangement uses TRBV29-1 and TRBJ2-7; 10 bases line up with TRBD2. V was pared by 6 bases and J by 2 bases, with 10 bases of the junction left unmatched. Per the germline V gene, CDR1 is SQVTM and CDR2 is ANQGSEA. This CDR3 contains 15 residues.

V and J are TRBV30 and TRBJ1-2; maybe TRBD1 (5 bases). The germline V gene encodes CDR1 GTSNPN and CDR2 SVGIG (reference sequence). This CDR3 is built from 11 residues. The V end was cut by 4 bases, the J end by 6 bases, with 9 bases between. CDR3 nucleotide sequence: TGTGCCTGGACCAGGGCACATGGCTACACCTTC. The encoded protein is CAWTRAHGYTF.

The chain employs TRBV11-2 and TRBJ1-1; perhaps TRBD1 as D (5 bases). In germline, CDR1 is SGHAT, CDR2 FQNNGV. The CDR3 runs to 13 residues. The V and J ends lost 5 bases and 7 bases respectively, with 14 bases between them. The CDR3 region has the DNA TGTGCCAGCAGCCGCGCGGGGGACGATGAAGCTTTCTTT. Translating gives CASSRAGDDEAFF.

The rearrangement links TRBV7-7 to TRBJ1-5; D gene uncertain. The germline gives CDR1 SSHAT, CDR2 FNYEAQ (reference sequence). V was clipped by 6 bases and J by 0 bases, with 18 bases between them. The CDR3 covers 17 residues. The CDR3 DNA reads as TGTGCCAGCAGTCCCGCGGCCCGTCCCGTTAGCAATCAGCCCCAGCATTTT. As protein: CASSPAARPVSNQPQHF.

The chain combines TRBV5-1 with TRBJ1-1, with TRBD1 matching 8 bases. Germline V CDR1 and CDR2: SGHRS, YFSETQ. The CDR3 contains 15 residues. V lost 4 bases, J lost 1 base, and 6 bases stayed unmatched. The DNA of the CDR3 is TGCGCCAGCAGCCGAGACGGGACAGGGAACACTGAAGCTTTCTTT. Translation gives CASSRDGTGNTEAFF.

The genes are TRBV30 and TRBJ1-1, with 8 bases fitting TRBD1. The V and J ends lost 2 bases and 0 bases, in that order; junction bases with no gene match: 8. CDR1 GTSNPN and CDR2 SVGIG come from the germline V gene (reference sequence). This CDR3 spans 16 amino acids. CDR3 sequence (DNA): TGTGCCTGGAGTACGATGACAGGGGCGATGAACACTGAAGCTTTCTTT. Amino acids: CAWSTMTGAMNTEAFF.

This sequence joins TRBV7-2 and TRBJ2-2; 9 nucleotides align to TRBD1. Per germline, CDR1 SGHTA and CDR2 FQGNSA. This CDR3 region has 16 residues. V was pared by 4 bases and J by 4 bases, with 7 bases of the junction left unmatched. CDR3 amino acids: CASSSGQGRITGELFF. CDR3 coding DNA: TGTGCCAGCAGCTCGGGACAGGGTCGAATCACCGGGGAGCTGTTTTTT.

J is TRBJ2-4 and V is TRBV7-8; 8 bases map to TRBD2. V dropped 6 bases and J dropped 3; count of bases not matched to a gene: 7. The CDR3 totals 15 residues. The germline CDR1 and CDR2 sequences are SGHVS and FQNEAQ. CDR3 bases: TGTGCCAGCAGTCCCAGCGGGAGCGTCAAAAACATTCAGTACTTC. It yields the protein CASSPSGSVKNIQYF.

V usage is TRBV7-2 and J usage is TRBJ1-5, with 7 bases aligning to TRBD1. This CDR3 spans 15 amino acids. Germline values: CDR1 SGHTA, CDR2 FQGNSA. Trimming at V came to 5 bases and at J to 6 bases, leaving 10 bases not matched to a gene. The CDR3: CASSKTGMGSQPQHF. CDR3 coding DNA: TGTGCCAGCAGCAAGACAGGGATGGGAAGTCAGCCCCAGCATTTT. Supplemented by reference TRBV7-2 and TRBJ1-5, the full variable domain reads GAGVSQSPSNKVTEKGKDVELRCDPISGHTALYWYRQSLGQGLEFLIYFQGNSAPDKSGLPSDRFSAERTGGSVSTLTIQRTQQEDSAVYLCASSKTGMGSQPQHFGDGTRLSIL.

V gene TRBV30 combines with J gene TRBJ2-7, with a possible D match to TRBD1 (6 bases). The CDR3 covers 14 residues. Trimming removed 2 bases at V and 2 bases at J, with 13 bases between. Germline V gene sequence: CDR1 GTSNPN, CDR2 SVGIG (reference sequence). CDR3 sequence (DNA): TGTGCCTGGAGTAGCGGACAGTCCGCCTACGAGCAGTACTTC. Amino acids: CAWSSGQSAYEQYF.

This chain joins TRBV5-6 and TRBJ2-1; D is possibly TRBD1 (5 bases). The germline gives CDR1 SGHDT, CDR2 YYEEEE. V was pared by 5 bases and J by 0 bases, with 15 bases between. The CDR3 has 16 amino acids. The CDR3: CASSLQGQSSYNEQFF. The CDR3 DNA sequence: TGTGCCAGCAGTCTCCAGGGTCAGAGCTCCTACAATGAGCAGTTCTTC.

The J gene is TRBJ1-6, the V gene TRBV5-6; D unresolved. The CDR3 is 12 amino acids. V was pared by 6 bases and J by 8 bases, with 9 bases between. CDR1 is SGHDT, CDR2 YYEEEE, per germline. The CDR3 here is CASTAIDSPLHF. The CDR3 region has the DNA TGTGCCAGCACCGCGATAGATTCACCCCTCCACTTT.

The V and J genes are TRBV19 and TRBJ2-5; TRBD2 agrees at 15 bases. Trimming cost V 1 base and J 5 bases; bases outside gene matches: 5. This CDR3 comprises 17 residues. The V gene's germline CDR1 is LNHDA and CDR2 SQIVND (reference sequence). The CDR3 DNA reads as TGTGCCAGTAGTATAGGGACTAGCGGGGGGGCGTCGGAGACCCAGTACTTC. It specifies CASSIGTSGGASETQYF.

The chain combines TRBV5-4 with TRBJ1-2; the D gene is possibly TRBD1 (6 bases). This CDR3 contains 14 residues. Germline V gives CDR1 SGHNT, CDR2 YYREEE (reference sequence). Trimming took 2 bases from V and 6 from J, leaving 14 bases between them. CDR3 sequence (DNA): TGTGCCAGCAGCTTACTCGACAGGAAGGATGGCTACACCTTC. This gives the protein CASSLLDRKDGYTF.

The chain combines TRBV27 with TRBJ1-6, with D possibly matching TRBD1 (6 bases). Trimming removed 4 bases at V and 8 bases at J, with 18 bases between. Germline V lookup: CDR1 MNHEY, CDR2 SMNVEV (reference sequence). The CDR3 consists of 16 residues. The CDR3 DNA reads as TGTGCCAGCAGTTACAGGGCCGTATATCCGGATTCACCCCTCCACTTT. It translates to CASSYRAVYPDSPLHF.

The genes are TRBV5-1 and TRBJ2-3; 8 nucleotides agree with TRBD2. CDR3 length: 16 amino acids. The V segment lost 0 bases and the J segment 2 bases; nucleotides outside the gene matches: 5. Per the germline V gene, CDR1 is SGHRS and CDR2 is YFSETQ. CDR3 sequence reads: CASSLVPAGDTDTQYF. In DNA form, the CDR3 reads TGCGCCAGCAGCTTGGTGCCAGCGGGGGACACAGATACGCAGTATTTT.

The chain recombines TRBV5-1 with TRBJ2-2; D might be TRBD2 (6 bases). CDR1 and CDR2 from the germline V gene are SGHRS and YFSETQ. This CDR3 has 15 residues. Trimming removed 2 bases at V and 0 bases at J, with 8 bases between. CDR3 sequence (DNA): TGCGCCAGCAGCTTAGCGGGTCCGAACACCGGGGAGCTGTTTTTT. Amino acids: CASSLAGPNTGELFF.